Listed here is a single TCR beta chain. Measured with immunoSEQ multiplex PCR; TCRdb has only the in-frame clones, and not every one. In the table there are around 300,000 clones, 80% to 90% of which are singletons. This specimen comes from a study of blood T cell repertoires in COVID-19. The V gene lost 2 bases and the J gene lost 3 bases, with 10 bases spanning the gap. CDR1 is MNHEY, CDR2 SVGAGI, per germline. CDR3 length: 14 residues. The source material was peripheral blood. The rearrangement uses TRBV6-5 and TRBJ2-5; maybe TRBD1 (6 bases). The sequence came from a woman aged 40 to 50 with acute or convalescent COVID-19. The CDR3 DNA reads as TGTGCCAGCAGTTACGGGGCAGGGGAAGAGACCCAGTACTTC. Residues: CASSYGAGEETQYF.